Listed here are 14 T cell receptor beta chains from one sample, sequenced in a study of blood T cells in healthy people across ages. The second PCR ran roughly 7 to 12 cycles with a sample-barcoded 5' primer and J-beta primers. TCRdb re-called the 5' RACE reads with MiXCR, one entry per CDR3 protein. The sample carries about 1.4 million distinct CDR3 sequences, roughly 59% recorded once. Input material: blood. The receptors were gathered from a man aged 18 to 35 in good health.

In its sample, this clonotype was seen a few times. This chain connects TRBV20-1 to TRBJ2-5; a weak D match, TRBD1 (5 bases). The last part of the DNA fits TRBJ2-7 better; the J call may be wrong. This CDR3 region has 13 residues. Germline values: CDR1 DFQATT, CDR2 SNEGSKA (reference sequence). The DNA of the CDR3 is TGCAGTGCTAGGGTTGCAGGGTTCGACGAGCAGTACTTC. Its translation is CSARVAGFDEQYF.

This clonotype appeared a few times. This chain joins TRBV6-1 and TRBJ2-1, with a possible D match to TRBD2 (5 bases). TRBJ2-7 matches the DNA end more closely, so the J call is doubtful. This CDR3 is 13 amino acids long. Germline V gene sequence: CDR1 MNHNS, CDR2 SASEGT. The CDR3 protein is CASGGGDYNEQYF. The DNA of the CDR3 is TGTGCCAGCGGTGGCGGAGACTACAATGAGCAGTACTTC.

The chain carries TRBV6-5 and TRBJ2-3; no clear D gene. This CDR3 is 14 amino acids long. Per the germline V gene, CDR1 is MNHEY and CDR2 is SVGAGI. Trimming pared 0 bases from V and 9 bases from J, leaving 13 bases between. The CDR3 coding sequence is TGTGCCAGCAGTTACTCAGGCGGCTCTTCCACGCAGTATTTT. It specifies CASSYSGGSSTQYF.

This clonotype was detected only a few times. The chain couples TRBV5-1 to TRBJ1-1; 9 bases agree with TRBD1. V gave up 0 bases and J gave up 0 bases; unmatched junction bases: 6. The germline V gene has CDR1 SGHRS and CDR2 YFSETQ. The CDR3 runs 17 residues. Here the CDR3 DNA reads TGCGCCAGCAGCTTGGCCGGGACAGGGACGTTGAACACTGAAGCTTTCTTT. As protein: CASSLAGTGTLNTEAFF. The full variable domain, its missing parts supplied by reference TRBV5-1 and TRBJ1-1, is KAGVTQTPRYLIKTRGQQVTLSCSPISGHRSVSWYQQTPGQGLQFLFEYFSETQRNKGNFPGRFSGRQFSNSRSEMNVSTLELGDSALYLCASSLAGTGTLNTEAFFGQGTRLTVV.

This sequence joins TRBV20-1 and TRBJ2-1; tentative D call: TRBD2 (6 bases). The V end lost 0 bases, the J end lost 3 bases, and 15 bases lay between the germline ends. CDR3 length equals 16 residues. CDR1 is DFQATT, CDR2 SNEGSKA, per germline (reference sequence). In DNA, the CDR3 is TGCAGTGCTAGAGACAGGAGGGGAGGCCTCTACAATGAGCAGTTCTTC. Encoded protein: CSARDRRGGLYNEQFF.

The V and J genes are TRBV3-1 and TRBJ2-1, with 7 nucleotides matching TRBD1. V was clipped by 3 bases and J by 7 bases; unmatched bases: 9. Germline V gene sequence: CDR1 LGHDT, CDR2 YNNKEL (reference sequence). The CDR3 sequence is 15 residues long. CDR3 sequence: CASSQNYDRVNEQFF. The DNA of the CDR3 is TGTGCCAGCAGCCAGAATTATGACAGGGTAAATGAGCAGTTCTTC.

The chain employs TRBV14 and TRBJ2-4; D not resolved. In germline, CDR1 is SGHDN, CDR2 FVKESK. CDR3 length: 16 amino acids. V lost 1 base and J 13 bases, leaving 23 bases between the germline ends. The CDR3 loop is CASSQGPPVRAYEQYF. CDR3 sequence (DNA): TGTGCCAGCAGCCAAGGTCCTCCAGTCCGGGCCTATGAGCAGTACTTC.

The V and J genes are TRBV27 and TRBJ2-7, with TRBD2 identical over 11 bases. This CDR3 comprises 16 residues. The germline gives CDR1 MNHEY, CDR2 SMNVEV (reference sequence). Trimming took 2 bases from V and 4 from J; bases not matched to a gene: 7. The CDR3 DNA sequence: TGTGCCAGCAGTTTAGATAGCGGGAGGGCCTGGTACGAGCAGTACTTC. Protein product: CASSLDSGRAWYEQYF.

The rearrangement uses TRBV11-3 and TRBJ2-1, with D uncertain. Judging by the DNA end, TRBJ2-7 fits better; the J call may be wrong. CDR1 is SGHNT, CDR2 YENEEA, per germline. The CDR3 runs to 13 residues. The CDR3 region is CASSADEYNEQYF. As DNA, the CDR3 is TGTGCCAGCAGCGCAGACGAATACAATGAGCAGTACTTC.

Notes on this clonotype: The germline gene is not matched at one end of the junction; a read error may be the cause. The genes are TRBV2 and TRBJ2-3; 13 nucleotides match TRBD2. Germline V gene data show CDR1 as SNHLY and CDR2 as FYNNEI. This CDR3 has 16 amino acids. CDR3: CASTPGLAGFTDTQYF. In nucleotides, the CDR3 is TGTGCTAGCACCCCGGGACTAGCGGGGTTCACAGATACGCAGTATTTT.

A few counts support this clonotype. The chain employs TRBV7-9 and TRBJ2-7, with D unresolved. The V and J ends lost 1 base and 6 bases respectively, with 7 bases between them. The CDR3 is 12 amino acids. Germline V gene data show CDR1 as SEHNR and CDR2 as FQNEAQ (reference sequence). CDR3 loop: CASSLETPEQYF. The CDR3 coding sequence is TGTGCCAGCAGCTTAGAGACCCCCGAGCAGTACTTC. Looking up the rest from reference TRBV7-9 and TRBJ2-7 gives the full variable domain: DTGVSQNPRHKITKRGQNVTFRCDPISEHNRLYWYRQTLGQGPEFLTYFQNEAQLEKSRLLSDRFSAERPKGSFSTLEIQRTEQGDSAMYLCASSLETPEQYFGPGTRLTVT.

The CDR3 DNA follows: TGTGCCAGCAGTCCTTCCCCAGGGGCTAGCACAGATACGCAGTATTTT. It encodes CASSPSPGASTDTQYF. V gene TRBV27 combines with J gene TRBJ2-3; D perhaps matches TRBD1 (6 bases). V lost 5 bases, J lost 0 bases, and 15 bases lay in between. The CDR3 is 16 amino acids. From germline, CDR1 is MNHEY and CDR2 SMNVEV (reference sequence).

The sample holds a few counts of this clonotype. This chain uses TRBV6-5 with TRBJ1-2; 8 bases match TRBD1. The CDR3 is made up of 16 amino acids. The trim removed 0 bases at V and 3 bases at J, leaving 6 bases unmatched. The germline gives CDR1 MNHEY, CDR2 SVGAGI. Here the CDR3 DNA reads TGTGCCAGCAGTTACTCGACAGGGGTTATCCACTATGGCTACACCTTC. It encodes CASSYSTGVIHYGYTF.

Only a few counts were recorded for this clonotype. V gene TRBV20-1 combines with J gene TRBJ2-1; perhaps TRBD2 as D (6 bases). Per the germline V gene, CDR1 is DFQATT and CDR2 is SNEGSKA (reference sequence). The CDR3 extends over 12 amino acids. V lost 6 bases and J lost 7, with 13 bases in between. The CDR3 region is CSAKGSGNEQFF. CDR3 DNA: TGCAGTGCGAAGGGTAGCGGAAATGAGCAGTTCTTC.